Given below is one TCR beta chain in context. Its antigen is unidentified. The data belong to a study of cytomegalovirus exposure and HLA in healthy donors. The study's findings and limits: Productive status was seen about 87% or about 30% of the time for most TCR beta V segments in an earlier analysis.

Amplification used 60 Vbeta primers and 13 Jbeta primers. The data were produced by immunoSEQ multiplex PCR, yet TCRdb's version contains in-frame clones alone and is incomplete. The table has tens of thousands of clones, 70% to 85% seen once. Germline CDR1 is MNHEY and CDR2 is SMNVEV (reference sequence). There are 15 residues in the CDR3. Trimming left V 2 bases short and J 0 bases short, with 10 bases between. Sequencing used PBMCs. The TCR sequence derives from a man aged 45-60 years in good health and CMV-seronegative. V gene TRBV27 combines with J gene TRBJ2-5, with D possibly matching TRBD2 (5 bases). The CDR3 here is CASSLRPGNQETQYF. CDR3 bases: TGTGCCAGCAGTTTACGGCCGGGAAACCAAGAGACCCAGTACTTC.